The 4 T cell receptor beta chains given below trace back to one sample, sequenced in a study of shared clonotypes between healthy human individuals. Profiled with immunoSEQ multiplex PCR; TCRdb holds only in-frame clones, not every one. Here the sample spans about 520,000 clones, roughly 95% being singletons. The sequencing input was naive CD4+ T cells sorted from blood. Subset meaning: CD45RA+ positively selected. These receptors came from a woman aged 25-40 years in good health.

The chain couples TRBV29-1 to TRBJ2-6, with 7 bases identical to TRBD2. V lost 4 bases, J lost 3 bases, and 6 bases stayed unmatched. The length of the CDR3 is 15 residues. Germline-derived CDR1 and CDR2 are SQVTM and ANQGSEA. In nucleotides, the CDR3 is TGCAGCGTTGTTTGGCGGGGGAATGGGGCCAACGTCCTGACTTTC. Its protein is CSVVWRGNGANVLTF.

V is TRBV9 and J is TRBJ2-1, with 9 bases fitting TRBD1. This CDR3 is 15 amino acids long. Trimming cost V 5 bases and J 4 bases; bases outside gene matches: 7. Germline-derived CDR1 and CDR2 are SGDLS and YYNGEE. The CDR3 coding sequence is TGTGCCAGCAGTGCCGGGACAGGGCTATACAATGAGCAGTTCTTC. Translating it yields CASSAGTGLYNEQFF. The full variable domain, completed using reference TRBV9 and TRBJ2-1, is DSGVTQTPKHLITATGQRVTLRCSPRSGDLSVYWYQQSLDQGLQFLIQYYNGEERAKGNILERFSAQQFPDLHSELNLSSLELGDSALYFCASSAGTGLYNEQFFGPGTRLTVL.

The rearrangement uses TRBV10-3 and TRBJ2-1; TRBD2 matches at 7 bases. The V segment lost 3 bases and the J segment 13 bases; nucleotides outside the gene matches: 3. Germline lookup yields CDR1 ENHRY and CDR2 SYGVKD. CDR3 length: 11 amino acids. For the CDR3, the DNA is TGTGCCATCAGTGATACGGGAGGACAGTTCTTC. Translating it yields CAISDTGGQFF.

This sequence joins TRBV6-1 and TRBJ1-5; a possible D gene is TRBD1 (5 bases). From germline, CDR1 is MNHNS and CDR2 SASEGT. The CDR3 is 18 amino acids. V shed 3 bases and J shed 3 bases, with 21 bases lying between them. The CDR3 coding sequence is TGTGCCAGCAGTGAGCGGACGCCGGGGGTAATTTCCAATCAGCCCCAGCATTTT. It encodes CASSERTPGVISNQPQHF.